The 18 T cell receptor beta chains below were found in one sample sequenced in a study of blood T cell repertoires in COVID-19. TCRdb keeps only in-frame clones here, not all; method: immunoSEQ multiplex PCR. The table lists 250,000 to 350,000 clones, approximately 91% of them singletons. The sequencing input was peripheral blood. Receptors originate from a woman aged 55-69 years with acute or convalescent COVID-19.

The J gene is TRBJ1-6, the V gene TRBV6-2 or TRBV6-3; D uncertain. CDR3 length equals 18 residues. Germline CDR1 and CDR2: MNHEY and SVGEGT. Trimming pared 1 base from V and 7 bases from J, leaving 20 bases between. CDR3 coding DNA: TGTGCCAGCAGTTACTTAGATCCGAGGGCAGAAAGGAATTCACCCCTCCACTTT. Translation: CASSYLDPRAERNSPLHF.

V gene TRBV9 combines with J gene TRBJ2-7; perhaps TRBD2 as D (6 bases). This CDR3 has 14 residues. The ends were cut back, 1 base at V and 2 bases at J, with 10 bases in the middle. Germline loops: CDR1 SGDLS, CDR2 YYNGEE. CDR3 residues: CASSVSGPAYEQYF. CDR3 nucleotide sequence: TGTGCCAGCAGCGTAAGCGGGCCGGCCTACGAGCAGTACTTC.

The chain combines TRBV12-3 or TRBV12-4 with TRBJ2-7; perhaps TRBD1 as D (5 bases). The CDR3 is 12 residues long. Trimming removed 1 base at V and 4 bases at J, with 5 bases between. The CDR3 DNA is TGTGCCAGCAGTTTAGGACAGTACGAGCAGTACTTC. Translation: CASSLGQYEQYF.

The V and J genes are TRBV9 and TRBJ1-1, with 7 bases identical to TRBD1. Germline assignment: CDR1 SGDLS and CDR2 YYNGEE. The V gene end was trimmed by 0 bases and the J gene end by 4 bases; junction bases not matched to a gene: 6. There are 15 residues in the CDR3. The CDR3 region is CASSVVETGITEAFF. The CDR3 DNA follows: TGTGCCAGCAGCGTAGTGGAGACAGGGATCACTGAAGCTTTCTTT.

The table lists this clone with a few counts. The chain joins TRBV6-5 to TRBJ1-2; no reliable D call. CDR3 length: 15 amino acids. In germline, CDR1 is MNHEY, CDR2 SVGAGI. V was clipped by 8 bases and J by 8 bases, with 24 bases between them. CDR3 sequence: CASLPLFSSTGGYTF. The CDR3 bases are TGTGCCAGCTTGCCCTTATTTAGCTCAACGGGAGGCTACACCTTC.

This chain joins TRBV5-5 and TRBJ2-1, with a possible D match to TRBD2 (5 bases). Trimming left V 3 bases short and J 8 bases short, with 9 bases between. The CDR3 length is 12 residues. CDR1 SGHKS and CDR2 YYEKEE come from the germline V gene (reference sequence). The CDR3 loop reads CASSSPSHEQFF. The CDR3 coding sequence is TGTGCCAGCAGCTCGCCTAGCCATGAGCAGTTCTTC.

Turning to this clone: Relative to the germline gene, one junction end is altered; a read error may explain this. V and J are TRBV30 and TRBJ2-5; D remains unclear. Germline loops: CDR1 GTSNPN, CDR2 SVGIG (reference sequence). The CDR3 totals 11 residues. The CDR3 is CAWSPQKTQYF. The CDR3 DNA reads as TGTGCCTGGAGCCCCCAAAAGACCCAGTACTTC.

This rearrangement joins TRBV6-6 to TRBJ2-5, with D unresolved. This CDR3 has 15 residues. Germline V gene lookup returns CDR1 MNHNY and CDR2 SVGAGI (reference sequence). V dropped 2 bases and J dropped 4 bases, with 14 bases sitting between them. CDR3 bases: TGTGCCAGCAGTTACGAACTCCAGGTCCGAGAGACCCAGTACTTC. Amino acid sequence: CASSYELQVRETQYF.

The chain links TRBV15 to TRBJ1-5; possibly TRBD1 for D (6 bases). CDR1 is LNHNV and CDR2 is YYDKDF in the germline V gene (reference sequence). Trimming cost V 0 bases and J 6 bases, with 12 bases left between them. The CDR3 runs 15 residues. CDR3 loop: CATSREPGAGQPQHF. In DNA form, the CDR3 reads TGTGCCACCAGCAGAGAGCCAGGGGCCGGTCAGCCCCAGCATTTT.

The genes are TRBV7-2 and TRBJ2-1, with 8 bases matching TRBD2. CDR1 SGHTA and CDR2 FQGNSA come from the germline V gene. The CDR3 has 14 amino acids. Trimming took 7 bases from V and 8 from J; bases not matched to a gene: 10. CDR3 region: CASTAPGLVYEQFF. The CDR3 DNA sequence: TGTGCCAGCACCGCTCCGGGACTAGTGTATGAGCAGTTCTTC.

The chain carries TRBV15 and TRBJ1-2; 7 positions match TRBD1. The CDR3 spans 13 residues. Trimming took 7 bases from V and 8 from J; bases not matched to a gene: 10. The germline V gene has CDR1 LNHNV and CDR2 YYDKDF (reference sequence). CDR3 sequence reads: CATTYDRAWGYTF. For the CDR3, the DNA is TGTGCCACCACCTACGACAGGGCCTGGGGCTACACCTTC.

The chain couples TRBV6-5 to TRBJ1-3; 9 bases map to TRBD1. In germline, CDR1 is MNHEY, CDR2 SVGAGI. V was pared by 3 bases and J by 4 bases, with 7 bases of the junction left unmatched. The CDR3 has 16 amino acids. The CDR3, as DNA: TGTGCCAGCAGTTATAAGGACAGGGGACCCGGAAACACCATATATTTT. Encoded protein: CASSYKDRGPGNTIYF.

V is TRBV7-2 and J is TRBJ2-7; 9 bases fit TRBD2. Trimming took 3 bases from V and 2 from J; bases not matched to a gene: 11. The CDR3 covers 17 residues. Germline CDR1 is SGHTA and CDR2 is FQGNSA. Written as DNA, the CDR3 is TGTGCCAGCAGCTTTGTCGGCGGGGGGGCTGGTGCCTACGAGCAGTACTTC. Translating gives CASSFVGGGAGAYEQYF.

The rearrangement links TRBV30 to TRBJ2-5; 7 bases are shared with TRBD1. Germline V gene lookup returns CDR1 GTSNPN and CDR2 SVGIG (reference sequence). V lost 0 bases to trimming and J lost 0 bases; unmatched junction nucleotides: 7. This CDR3 spans 16 amino acids. CDR3 DNA: TGTGCCTGGAGTGTTAGGACAGGCCTGAACCAAGAGACCCAGTACTTC. Amino acids: CAWSVRTGLNQETQYF.

V and J are TRBV7-9 and TRBJ1-2; no clear D. CDR1 and CDR2 from the germline V gene are SEHNR and FQNEAQ (reference sequence). This CDR3 region has 12 residues. The V end lost 5 bases, the J end lost 3 bases, and 7 bases lay between the germline ends. The CDR3 region is CASSEGHYGYTF. The CDR3 DNA reads TGTGCCAGCAGCGAGGGCCACTATGGCTACACCTTC.

The chain joins TRBV6-2 or TRBV6-3 to TRBJ1-2; 9 nucleotides agree with TRBD1. The junction had 10 bases not matched to a gene; V was cut back by 5 bases and J by 6 bases. This CDR3 is 15 amino acids long. CDR1 is MNHEY, CDR2 SVGEGT, per germline. This CDR3 is CASSTRTGARDGYTF. In DNA, the CDR3 is TGTGCCAGCAGTACCCGGACAGGGGCGAGGGATGGCTACACCTTC.

The gene calls are TRBV30 and TRBJ1-2; 7 bases align to TRBD1. This CDR3 has 13 amino acids. CDR1 GTSNPN and CDR2 SVGIG come from the germline V gene (reference sequence). The trim removed 8 bases at V and 7 bases at J, leaving 13 bases unmatched. CDR3 nucleotides: TGTGCCGGAGCGGCAGGGGGTGCTTTTGGCTACACCTTC. Translation: CAGAAGGAFGYTF.

The J gene is TRBJ2-5, the V gene TRBV11-2; TRBD1 agrees at 8 bases. The V gene's germline CDR1 is SGHAT and CDR2 FQNNGV. Unmatched junction bases numbered 11, after V lost 3 bases and J lost 2 bases. This CDR3 contains 17 residues. The CDR3 DNA reads as TGTGCCAGCAGCTTGGCCCAGGGGGCAGGGATTCAAGAGACCCAGTACTTC. Translation: CASSLAQGAGIQETQYF.